Listed below are T cell receptor beta chains from one sample, sequenced in a study of T-cell reconstitution after alpha-beta-depleted transplantation in children. In TCRdb, the PCR reads were re-called with MiXCR into one record per CDR3 protein. The sample yields some 76,000 distinct CDR3 sequences, approximately 10% seen once. The sequencing here drew on PBMCs, taken before TCRalphabeta/CD19-depleted stem cell transplant. The receptors derive from a boy younger than 18 with acute myeloid leukemia, due to receive a stem cell transplant. Each CDR3 is given with its conserved first and last residue. D genes are given only for firm matches. Some rows have no size entry. The others give once, few or many, or a class for an expanded clone.

TRBV7-9	TRBD1	TRBJ1-1	many	TGTGCCAGCAGCTTCGGGGACAGGGGGGGGACTGAAGCTTTCTTT	CASSFGDRGGTEAFF
TRBV7-7	TRBD2	TRBJ2-1	many	TGTGCCAGCAGCTTAGGAGCGGGGGAAAACTACAATGAGCAGTTCTTC	CASSLGAGENYNEQFF
TRBV20-1	TRBD2	TRBJ2-1	many	TGCAGTGCTACTCAACTAGCGGGGGAAGGGGATGAGCAGTTCTTC	CSATQLAGEGDEQFF
TRBV12-3/TRBV12-4	.	TRBJ1-4	many	TGTGCCAGCAGACCCGATGCTAATGAAAAACTGTTTTTT	CASRPDANEKLFF
TRBV3-1	.	TRBJ1-5	.	TGTGCCAGCAGCCAAGGTAGGAAGGGGCGGTTGGTCAATCAGCCCCAGCATTTT	CASSQGRKGRLVNQPQHF
TRBV5-6	TRBD1	TRBJ2-6	.	TGTGCCAGCAGCGGGGACAGGGGCCAGGGAGGGGCCAACGTCCTGACTTTC	CASSGDRGQGGANVLTF
TRBV3-1	.	TRBJ1-5	many	TGTGCCAGCAGCCAAGACACCTTGGGGCCCCAGCATTTT	CASSQDTLGPQHF
TRBV6-5	TRBD2	TRBJ2-1	.	TGTGCCAGCAGGAGTAGCGGGGGGTCCTACAATGAGCAGTTCTTC	CASRSSGGSYNEQFF
TRBV20-1	.	TRBJ2-7	many	TGCAGTGCTAGAGATATCTTCATAGCGTTACCCTCCTACGAGCAGTACTTC	CSARDIFIALPSYEQYF
TRBV11-3	.	TRBJ2-3	many	TGTGCCAGCAGCTTTCGAGGGATTTCAGCAGATACGCAGTATTTT	CASSFRGISADTQYF
TRBV4-1	.	TRBJ2-1	many	TGCGCCAGCAGCTCCACGGGACTCCTAAAGGATGAGCAGTTCTTC	CASSSTGLLKDEQFF
TRBV20-1	TRBD2	TRBJ2-7	many	TGCAGTGCCGGGACTAGCGGGAGAAACGGCGAGCAGTACTTC	CSAGTSGRNGEQYF
TRBV11-2	TRBD1	TRBJ1-2	many	TGTGCCAGCAGCGCAAACAGGGGGCGCACCTATGGCTACACCTTC	CASSANRGRTYGYTF
TRBV3-1	.	TRBJ1-5	.	TGTGCCAGCAGCCAAGATCCGGGGGGGACCCAGCATTTT	CASSQDPGGTQHF
TRBV6-2/TRBV6-3	.	TRBJ2-3	many	TGTGCCAGCAGTTACCCGATAGGGGGGATCACAGATACGCAGTATTTT	CASSYPIGGITDTQYF
TRBV10-2	.	TRBJ1-3	many	TGCGCCAGCCTCGAGCCTATCGACTCTGGAAACACCATATATTTT	CASLEPIDSGNTIYF
TRBV3-1	TRBD2	TRBJ2-2	many	TGTGCCAGCAGCCAGCGGGGGGCCGTCGGGGAGCTGTTTTTT	CASSQRGAVGELFF
TRBV12-3/TRBV12-4	TRBD2	TRBJ2-2	few	TGTGCCAGCAGCCACGGACTAGGAAGACGGGGGGGAAGCACCGGGGAGCTGTTTTTT	CASSHGLGRRGGSTGELFF
TRBV5-1	.	TRBJ2-1	many	TGCGCCAGCAGCACAGGCCTGATACATAGCGATGAGCAGTTCTTC	CASSTGLIHSDEQFF
TRBV11-2	.	TRBJ2-1	many	TGTGCCAGCAGCTCCCGATCCGGGAGCTCCTACAATGAGCAGTTCTTC	CASSSRSGSSYNEQFF
TRBV7-3	.	TRBJ2-2	many	TGTGCCAGCAGCTTATTTGGGACTGCGAACACCGGGGAGCTGTTTTTT	CASSLFGTANTGELFF
TRBV4-3	TRBD1	TRBJ1-4	many	TGCGCCAGCAGCCGACAGGGCCTTAATGAAAAACTGTTTTTT	CASSRQGLNEKLFF
TRBV20-1	.	TRBJ2-5	many	TGCAGTGCTGGCAAAGTCGGAGTAAGGGCCCAAGAGACCCAGTACTTC	CSAGKVGVRAQETQYF
TRBV7-9	.	TRBJ2-5	many	TGTGCCAGCAGCTTAAGGCGGCAAGCTCAAGAGACCCAGTACTTC	CASSLRRQAQETQYF
TRBV14	.	TRBJ2-5	many	TGTGCCAGCAGCCAGAGGACAGTACAAGAGACCCAGTACTTC	CASSQRTVQETQYF
TRBV7-8	.	TRBJ2-2	many	TGTGCCAGCAGCTTAGACCGCGGGGCTTATACCGGGGAGCTGTTTTTT	CASSLDRGAYTGELFF
TRBV10-2	.	TRBJ1-1	many	TGCGCCAGCAGGCCGGGACCCCATGAAGCTTTCTTT	CASRPGPHEAFF
TRBV7-2	.	TRBJ2-3	many	TGTGCCAGCAGCTTTAGCGGTTACACAGATACGCAGTATTTT	CASSFSGYTDTQYF
TRBV5-1	TRBD2	TRBJ2-2	many	TGCGCCAGCAGCACCGGAAGGACTAGCGAGAACACCGGGGAGCTGTTTTTT	CASSTGRTSENTGELFF
TRBV30	TRBD1	TRBJ2-2	.	TGTGCCTGGAGTCCTGGGACAGGGGGACCCGGGGAGCTGTTTTTT	CAWSPGTGGPGELFF
TRBV5-6	TRBD2	TRBJ2-3	many	TGTGCCAGCAGCTTTGGCCCTAGCGGGAGAGGGTCAGATACGCAGTATTTT	CASSFGPSGRGSDTQYF
TRBV5-6	.	TRBJ1-1	many	TGTGCCAGCAGCCCCGGGACCGCCGTAACTGAAGCTTTCTTT	CASSPGTAVTEAFF
TRBV11-3	.	TRBJ2-5	many	TGTGCCAGCAGCTTACGCCATCTCCAAGAGACCCAGTACTTC	CASSLRHLQETQYF
TRBV4-3	TRBD2	TRBJ2-7	many	TGCGCCAGCAGCCAAGAGCTCTACGGGACTAGCGGGCATCTGCAGCAGTACTTC	CASSQELYGTSGHLQQYF
TRBV7-2	.	TRBJ1-6	many	TGTGCCAGCAGCCTCTATGGGGGTTCACCCCTCCACTTT	CASSLYGGSPLHF
TRBV5-1	.	TRBJ1-1	many	TGCGCCAGCACAGGGAGGAACACTGAAGCTTTCTTT	CASTGRNTEAFF
TRBV4-2	.	TRBJ2-6	many	TGTGCCAGCAGCCAAGATCAGGGAGGGGCCAACGTCCTGACTTTC	CASSQDQGGANVLTF
TRBV7-9	.	TRBJ2-1	.	TGTGCCAGCAGCAACAATGAGCAGTTCTTC	CASSNNEQFF
TRBV3-1	TRBD2	TRBJ2-1	many	TGTGCCAGCTTAAGGACTAGCGGGGGGGGTGAGCAGTTCTTC	CASLRTSGGGEQFF
TRBV5-1	.	TRBJ1-2	many	TGCGCCAGCAGCTCCCGGGACGGAGGCTTTTATGGCTACACCTTC	CASSSRDGGFYGYTF
TRBV3-1	TRBD1	TRBJ2-7	.	TGTGCCAGCAGCCAAGGGACAGGCTCCTACGAGCAGTACTTC	CASSQGTGSYEQYF
TRBV6-2/TRBV6-3	.	TRBJ2-5	.	TGTGCCAGCAGTTACTCGGACAGCCAAGAGACCCAGTACTTC	CASSYSDSQETQYF
TRBV3-1	.	TRBJ2-7	many	TGTGCCAGCAGCCAAGTTACCCGCCGGGTGACCTACGAGCAGTACTTC	CASSQVTRRVTYEQYF
TRBV10-1	.	TRBJ2-6	.	TGCGCCCGAAGAGGATGTCGCCCAGGGGCCAACGTCCTGACTTTC	CARRGCRPGANVLTF
TRBV2	TRBD2	TRBJ2-1	many	TGTGCCAGCAGCGGTAAGGGCGATCTAGCGGGAGGGCCCCTCAATGAGCAGTTCTTC	CASSGKGDLAGGPLNEQFF
TRBV4-1	.	TRBJ1-5	many	TGCGCCAGCAGCCAAGAAGTACAGGGAACTCAGCCCCAGCATTTT	CASSQEVQGTQPQHF
TRBV6-1	TRBD1	TRBJ1-4	many	TGTGCCAGCAGTCCTGGGACAGTTGCAACTAATGAAAAACTGTTTTTT	CASSPGTVATNEKLFF
TRBV4-3	.	TRBJ2-7	many	TGCGCCAGCAGCCAAGGGCACAGGAGCTCCTACGAGCAGTACTTC	CASSQGHRSSYEQYF
TRBV10-2	.	TRBJ1-5	.	TGCGCCAGCAGCCCCAACCTTTTGGTCCAGCATTTT	CASSPNLLVQHF
TRBV2	.	TRBJ1-2	.	TGTGCCAGCAGGGAGCAAGGGGGAAACTATGGCTACACCTTC	CASREQGGNYGYTF
TRBV2	TRBD2	TRBJ2-1	few	TGTGCCAGCAGTCGTTCTAGCGGGGGTCTGCTATACAATGAGCAGTTCTTC	CASSRSSGGLLYNEQFF
TRBV7-2	.	TRBJ1-1	many	TGTGCCAGCAGCTTAGCTGCAGTACAGGGTTATCGAGCTTTCTTT	CASSLAAVQGYRAFF
TRBV7-9	.	TRBJ1-1	many	TGTGCCAGCAGCTTAAACGGGGCTAACACTGAAGCTTTCTTT	CASSLNGANTEAFF
TRBV9	.	TRBJ2-7	many	TGTGCCGGAGTCTACGAGCAGTACTTC	CAGVYEQYF
TRBV29-1	TRBD2	TRBJ2-1	many	TGCAGCGTGACGACTAGCGGGATAGGGGGATTTTCCTACAATGAGCAGTTCTTC	CSVTTSGIGGFSYNEQFF
TRBV27	.	TRBJ2-7	many	TGTGCCAGCAGTCCCCCTGTAGGAGCCATGACCTACGAGCAGTACTTC	CASSPPVGAMTYEQYF
TRBV12-3/TRBV12-4	TRBD1	TRBJ1-1	many	TGTGCCAGCAGTCTATGGACAGGGGAAACTGAAGCTTTCTTT	CASSLWTGETEAFF
TRBV7-2	.	TRBJ1-2	many	TGTGCCAGCAGCTTGGGACTGATCTATGGCTACACCTTC	CASSLGLIYGYTF
TRBV20-1	.	TRBJ2-1	many	TGCAGTGCTAGAGAGGGCAGGGGGGGCGATGAGCAGTTCTTC	CSAREGRGGDEQFF
TRBV27	.	TRBJ2-3	many	TGTGCCAGCACCCGAGTTGGGGGCACAGATACGCAGTATTTT	CASTRVGGTDTQYF